A selection of T cell receptor beta chains follows, all from one sample in a study of cytomegalovirus exposure and HLA in healthy donors. TCRdb keeps only in-frame clones here, not all; method: immunoSEQ multiplex PCR. This sample yields 90,000 to 120,000 clones, of which 74% are seen a single time; 12% to 15% belongs to the top ten. Sequencing used PBMCs. Receptors were obtained from a woman in her thirties or forties in good health and CMV-seropositive. Both conserved end residues are part of each CDR3. The D gene is left open where the match is weak. Size values are once, few and many counts, or a class for expanded clones, and some rows have none.

>.|TRBJ1-2|TRBV2|.
TGTGCCAGCAGTAAAAACGATAGAGGGGGGGATGGCTACACCTTC
CASSKNDRGGDGYTF
>TRBD1|TRBJ1-5|TRBV23-1|.
TGCGCCAGCAATCGAGGGGGCAACAATCAGCCCCAGCATTTT
CASNRGGNNQPQHF
>.|TRBJ2-1|TRBV29-1|.
TGCAGCGCAAGGGTGGGGCGCAATGAGCAGTTCTTC
CSARVGRNEQFF
>.|TRBJ2-5|TRBV5-1|.
TGCGCCAGCAGCCCAGGGGCGTCGGGGCAAGAGACCCAGTACTTC
CASSPGASGQETQYF
>.|TRBJ1-4|TRBV9|few
TGTGCCAGCAGCGTAGCCCTCAATGAAAAACTGTTTTTT
CASSVALNEKLFF
>TRBD1|TRBJ2-1|TRBV11-3|.
TGTGCCAGCAGGACAACAGGGGGTGAGCAGTTCTTC
CASRTTGGEQFF
>TRBD1|TRBJ2-5|TRBV7-7|.
TGTGCTAGCAGCTTAGGTCAGGGGGTGAAGACCCAGTACTTC
CASSLGQGVKTQYF
>TRBD1|TRBJ2-7|TRBV30|.
TGTGCCTGGAGTTTACCCGACAGGGAAACGGGGGAGCAGTACTTC
CAWSLPDRETGEQYF
>TRBD1|TRBJ2-5|TRBV30|.
TGTGCCTGGGGGGACAGGAGGGAGACCCAGTACTTC
CAWGDRRETQYF
>TRBD1|TRBJ2-5|TRBV2|.
TGTGCCAGCAGTGAAGGGACAGGGTCCAAAGAGACCCAGTACTTC
CASSEGTGSKETQYF
>.|TRBJ1-1|TRBV5-6|.
TGTGCCAGCAGCTTACCTATTGGGGCCTCCACTGAAGCTTTCTTT
CASSLPIGASTEAFF
>TRBD2|TRBJ2-2|TRBV4-1|.
TGCGCCAGCAGCCAAGTGATGGGACTATACGCGAACACCGGGGAGCTGTTTTTT
CASSQVMGLYANTGELFF
>TRBD2|TRBJ2-5|TRBV5-1|.
TGCGCCAGCAGCTTGGGACTAGCGGGGGGAACACAAGAGACCCAGTACTTC
CASSLGLAGGTQETQYF
>TRBD1|TRBJ1-1|TRBV27|.
TGTGCCAGCAGTTTGGGGGACAGGGAGCATGAAGCTTTCTTT
CASSLGDREHEAFF
>.|TRBJ1-6|TRBV14|.
TGTGCCAGCAGCCCCCCAGGGACCTATAATTCACCCCTCCACTTT
CASSPPGTYNSPLHF
>.|TRBJ1-1|TRBV15|.
TGTGCCACCAGCACCCGGGGGAACACTGAAGCTTTCTTT
CATSTRGNTEAFF
>TRBD2|TRBJ2-7|TRBV10-2|.
TGCGCCAGCAGTGAGGGACCCCGGAGCGGGGGGAACTACGAGCAGTACTTC
CASSEGPRSGGNYEQYF
>TRBD2|TRBJ2-3|TRBV29-1|.
TGCAGCGCCCACAGCGGGGGGGGCTCGAGGACGCAGTATTTT
CSAHSGGGSRTQYF
>TRBD1|TRBJ2-2|TRBV7-2|once
TGTGCCAGCAGTTTACCCAGGGGGATCGGGGAGCTGTTTTTT
CASSLPRGIGELFF
>TRBD2|TRBJ2-1|TRBV7-3|.
TGTGCCAGCAGCCCCCGGGGGGGGGCCAAAAACAATGAGCAGTTCTTC
CASSPRGGAKNNEQFF
>.|TRBJ2-7|TRBV4-1|.
TGCGCCAGCAGCCAAGAAAGGGGCCCTTCCTACGAGCAGTACTTC
CASSQERGPSYEQYF
>.|TRBJ2-2|TRBV7-3|.
TGTGCCAGCAGCTCGCCCACCACAGGGACCGGGGAGCTGTTTTTT
CASSSPTTGTGELFF
>.|TRBJ1-6|TRBV5-1|few
TGCGCCAGCAGCCCTCAACAGGGTGGGAATTCACCCCTCCACTTT
CASSPQQGGNSPLHF
>.|TRBJ1-5|TRBV7-9|.
TGTGCCAGCAGCCAAGGGGGGGACCAGCCCCAGCATTTT
CASSQGGDQPQHF
>.|TRBJ1-6|TRBV30|.
TGTGCCTGGAGTGATTCCGATTCACCCCTCCACTTT
CAWSDSDSPLHF
>TRBD1|TRBJ1-6|TRBV27|.
TGTGCCAGCAGTTTACTGACGCCCCAGGGGGGCTATAATTCACCCCCCCACTTT
CASSLLTPQGGYNSPPHF
>.|TRBJ1-2|TRBV5-6|.
TGTGCCAGCAGCTCCGGTTGGGGAGTCGACTATGGCTACACCTTC
CASSSGWGVDYGYTF
>.|TRBJ1-3|TRBV7-9|.
TGTGCCAGCAGCTTAAGTGAGGTCCCTGGAAACACCATATATTTT
CASSLSEVPGNTIYF
>TRBD2|TRBJ2-3|TRBV4-2|.
TGTGCCAGCAGCCAAGGTCTGACTAGCGGGGGGGGCGGGACAGATACGCAGTATTTT
CASSQGLTSGGGGTDTQYF
>TRBD1|TRBJ2-1|TRBV2|few
TGTGCCAGCAAAGGGGGATGGACAGGGGTGGTTGAGCAGTTCTTC
CASKGGWTGVVEQFF
>.|TRBJ2-1|TRBV10-3|few
TGTGCCATCAGTGAGTCGGAGGGGCGAGCGAATGAGCAGTTCTTC
CAISESEGRANEQFF
>.|TRBJ1-1|TRBV14|.
TGTGCCAGCAGCCAAGTACTACCGGGTCGGGGTATGCGAGACACTGAAGCTTTCTTT
CASSQVLPGRGMRDTEAFF
>TRBD2|TRBJ2-3|TRBV30|.
TGTGCCTGGACCAAGTTGGGGGGGATCACAGATACGCAGTATTTT
CAWTKLGGITDTQYF
>.|TRBJ1-6|TRBV11-2|.
TGTGCCAGCAGCTTAGATCGGAGGGCAGGGAGGTCACCCCTCCACTTT
CASSLDRRAGRSPLHF
>.|TRBJ2-3|TRBV9|.
TGTGCCAGCAGCGTAACAGGGCACTCCGGAGATACGCAGTATTTT
CASSVTGHSGDTQYF
>.|TRBJ1-3|TRBV5-1|few
TGCGCCAGCAGCTTGGGTCGACAACCATACCTCTCTGGAAACACCATATATTTT
CASSLGRQPYLSGNTIYF
>.|TRBJ1-6|TRBV2|.
TGTGCCAGCAGTATTTATCAGGGGCGAAATTCACCCCTCCACTTT
CASSIYQGRNSPLHF
>.|TRBJ1-1|TRBV30|.
TGTGCCTGGAGCAAGGCAGGGGCCATGAACACTGAAGCTTTCTTT
CAWSKAGAMNTEAFF
>TRBD2|TRBJ2-5|TRBV4-2|.
TGTGCCAGCAGCCAGAGCGGGGGGTACCAAGAGACCCAGTACTTC
CASSQSGGYQETQYF
>TRBD2|TRBJ2-7|TRBV6-1|.
TGTGCCAGCAGTGAAATAGCGGGGGGCTTTCCCTCTTACGAGCAGTACTTC
CASSEIAGGFPSYEQYF
>.|TRBJ1-5|TRBV30|.
TGTGCCTGGAGTGTACAGGTTAGCAATCAGCCCCAGCATTTT
CAWSVQVSNQPQHF
>.|TRBJ2-3|TRBV9|once
TGTGCCAGCAGCGAGCGGTCTTTCACAGATACGCAGTATTTT
CASSERSFTDTQYF
>TRBD1|TRBJ1-2|TRBV30|.
TGTGCCTGGGACAGGGAAGGCTATGGCTACACCTTC
CAWDREGYGYTF
>.|TRBJ2-5|TRBV7-2|.
TGTGCCAGCAGTATACCTTTAGACACCGAAGAGACCCAGTACTTC
CASSIPLDTEETQYF
>.|TRBJ1-1|TRBV5-1|.
TGCGCCAGTATCCCCGGGGCGGGGGGCACTGAAGCTTTCTTT
CASIPGAGGTEAFF
>.|TRBJ2-1|TRBV15|few
TGTGCCACCAGCATTGAGAGGAGCGGCTACAATGAGCAGTTCTTC
CATSIERSGYNEQFF
>.|TRBJ1-6|TRBV10-3|.
TGTGCCATACACCGGGACACAGGATCACCCCTCCACTTT
CAIHRDTGSPLHF
>TRBD1|TRBJ2-7|TRBV7-6|.
TGTGCCAGCAGCCCCCTGACAGGGAATCGTCGGTTCGAGCAGTACTTC
CASSPLTGNRRFEQYF